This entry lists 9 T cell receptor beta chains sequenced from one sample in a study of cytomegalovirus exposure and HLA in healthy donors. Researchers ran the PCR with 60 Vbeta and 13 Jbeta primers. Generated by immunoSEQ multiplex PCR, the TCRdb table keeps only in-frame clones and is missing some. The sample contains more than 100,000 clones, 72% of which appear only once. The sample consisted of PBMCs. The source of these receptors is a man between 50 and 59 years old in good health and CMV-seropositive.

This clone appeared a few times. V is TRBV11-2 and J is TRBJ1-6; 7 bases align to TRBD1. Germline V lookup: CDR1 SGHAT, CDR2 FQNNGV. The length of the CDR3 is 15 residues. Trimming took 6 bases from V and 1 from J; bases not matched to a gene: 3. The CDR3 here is CASSRQGSYNSPLHF. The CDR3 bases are TGTGCCAGCAGTCGACAGGGATCCTATAATTCACCCCTCCACTTT.

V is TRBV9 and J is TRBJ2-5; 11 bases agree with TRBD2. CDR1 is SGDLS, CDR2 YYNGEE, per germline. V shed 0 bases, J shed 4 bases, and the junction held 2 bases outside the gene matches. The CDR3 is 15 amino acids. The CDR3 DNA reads TGTGCCAGCAGCGTAGGACTAGCGGGATTAGAGACCCAGTACTTC. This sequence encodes CASSVGLAGLETQYF.

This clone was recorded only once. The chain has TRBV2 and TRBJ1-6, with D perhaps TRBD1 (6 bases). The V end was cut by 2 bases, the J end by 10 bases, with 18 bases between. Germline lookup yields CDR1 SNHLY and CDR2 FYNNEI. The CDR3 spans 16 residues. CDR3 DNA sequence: TGTGCCAGCAGTGAAACAGGGACCGCTAAGAACTCACCCCTCCACTTT. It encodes CASSETGTAKNSPLHF.

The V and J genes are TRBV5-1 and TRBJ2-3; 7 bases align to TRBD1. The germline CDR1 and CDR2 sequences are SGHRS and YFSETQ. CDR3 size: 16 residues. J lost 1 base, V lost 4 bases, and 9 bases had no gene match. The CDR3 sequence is CASSAYDRAGTDTQYF. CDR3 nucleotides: TGCGCCAGCAGCGCCTACGACAGGGCGGGCACAGATACGCAGTATTTT.

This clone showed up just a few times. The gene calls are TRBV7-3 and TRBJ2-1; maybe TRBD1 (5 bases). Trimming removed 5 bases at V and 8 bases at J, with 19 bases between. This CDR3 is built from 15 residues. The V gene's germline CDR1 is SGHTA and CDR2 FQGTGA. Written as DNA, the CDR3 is TGTGCCAGCAGCCCCACGGTCACAGGAGTCGATGAGCAGTTCTTC. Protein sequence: CASSPTVTGVDEQFF.

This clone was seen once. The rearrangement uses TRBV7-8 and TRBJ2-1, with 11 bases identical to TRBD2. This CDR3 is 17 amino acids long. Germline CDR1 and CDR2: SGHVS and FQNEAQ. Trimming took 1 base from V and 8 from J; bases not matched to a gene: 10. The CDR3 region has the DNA TGTGCCAGCAGCTTAGGGAGAACTAGCGGGGGCCGGGATGAGCAGTTCTTC. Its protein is CASSLGRTSGGRDEQFF.

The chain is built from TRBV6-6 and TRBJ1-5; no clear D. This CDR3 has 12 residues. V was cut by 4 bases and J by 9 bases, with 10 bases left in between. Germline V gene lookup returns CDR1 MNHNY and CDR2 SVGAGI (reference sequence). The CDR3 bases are TGTGCCAGCAGTTCGCTATCTATGCCCCAGCATTTT. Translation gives CASSSLSMPQHF.

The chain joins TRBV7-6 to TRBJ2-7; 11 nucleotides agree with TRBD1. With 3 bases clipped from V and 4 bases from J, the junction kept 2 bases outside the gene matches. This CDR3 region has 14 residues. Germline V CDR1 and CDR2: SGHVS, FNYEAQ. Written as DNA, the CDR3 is TGTGCCAGCAGCTTGGACAGGGGGCCTTACGAGCAGTACTTC. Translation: CASSLDRGPYEQYF.

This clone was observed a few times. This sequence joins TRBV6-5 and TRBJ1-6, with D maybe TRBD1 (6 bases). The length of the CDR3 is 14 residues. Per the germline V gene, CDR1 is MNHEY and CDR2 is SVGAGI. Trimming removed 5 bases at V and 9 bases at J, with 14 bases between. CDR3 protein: CASSLGRGGSPLHF. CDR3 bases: TGTGCCAGCAGTCTAGGACGAGGGGGTTCACCCCTCCACTTT.